These 10 T cell receptor beta chains were sequenced from one sample in a study of CD4 T cells in relation to SARS-CoV-2 and coronaviruses. TCRdb's copy holds only in-frame clones and misses some; the assay was immunoSEQ multiplex PCR. The profile shows about 26,000 clones, roughly four fifths of them singletons. No cognate antigen is known for these TCRs. The unexposed donors gave CD4+ T cells in about 2010-2019, prior to COVID-19. Isolation of CD4+ T cells took place after about 9 days in culture. Material for sequencing was CD4+ T cells from PBMCs, cultured in vitro. These receptors all stem from a human donor in good health.

The chain is built from TRBV5-1 and TRBJ2-2; TRBD2 aligns across 14 bases. The CDR3 totals 16 residues. Germline assignment: CDR1 SGHRS and CDR2 YFSETQ. With 3 bases clipped from V and 6 bases from J, the junction kept 4 bases outside the gene matches. The CDR3 spells CASSWGTSGGSGELFF. As DNA, the CDR3 is TGCGCCAGCAGCTGGGGGACTAGCGGGGGATCCGGGGAGCTGTTTTTT.

This chain uses TRBV12-3 or TRBV12-4 with TRBJ1-1; no clear D gene. The CDR3 is made up of 11 amino acids. Trimming shortened V by 6 bases and J by 3 bases, and 5 bases separated the two germline ends. The CDR3 loop is CASRGYTEAFF. CDR3 nucleotide sequence: TGTGCCAGCAGGGGGTACACTGAAGCTTTCTTT.

V usage is TRBV30 and J usage is TRBJ1-2; no clear D. V lost 0 bases and J 6 bases, leaving 14 bases between the germline ends. In germline, CDR1 is GTSNPN, CDR2 SVGIG (reference sequence). This CDR3 comprises 14 residues. DNA for the CDR3: TGTGCCTGGAGTGTATGGACGGCGGTTGATGGCTACACCTTC. Its protein is CAWSVWTAVDGYTF.

This chain joins TRBV29-1 and TRBJ2-5; 11 nucleotides align to TRBD1. Per the germline V gene, CDR1 is SQVTM and CDR2 is ANQGSEA. The CDR3 consists of 16 residues. Trimming took 0 bases from V and 3 from J; bases not matched to a gene: 6. The CDR3 DNA sequence: TGCAGCGTTGAAGATCCCGGGACAGGGGGAAAAGAGACCCAGTACTTC. Protein sequence: CSVEDPGTGGKETQYF. Full variable domain (remainder filled in from reference TRBV29-1 and TRBJ2-5): SAVISQKPSRDICQRGTSLTIQCQVDSQVTMMFWYRQQPGQSLTLIATANQGSEATYESGFVIDKFPISRPNLTFSTLTVSNMSPEDSSIYLCSVEDPGTGGKETQYFGPGTRLLVL.

V is TRBV11-2 and J is TRBJ2-5; 10 nucleotides align to TRBD1. Germline values: CDR1 SGHAT, CDR2 FQNNGV. The V segment lost 4 bases and the J segment 5 bases; nucleotides outside the gene matches: 13. The CDR3 runs 17 residues. The CDR3 spells CASSSTGGEGRKETQYF. The CDR3 nucleotides are TGTGCCAGCAGCTCGACAGGGGGCGAGGGGCGCAAGGAGACCCAGTACTTC. The complete variable domain, with remaining parts taken from reference TRBV11-2 and TRBJ2-5, reads EAGVAQSPRYKIIEKRQSVAFWCNPISGHATLYWYQQILGQGPKLLIQFQNNGVVDDSQLPKDRFSAERLKGVDSTLKIQPAKLEDSAVYLCASSSTGGEGRKETQYFGPGTRLLVL.

The V gene is TRBV5-1, the J gene TRBJ2-5; maybe TRBD1 (5 bases). With 4 bases removed from V and 1 base from J, the gap between germline ends came to 14 bases. CDR1 is SGHRS and CDR2 is YFSETQ in the germline V gene. The CDR3 spans 15 residues. CDR3 coding DNA: TGCGCCAGCAGCCCTCTGGGGCAGATCCAAGAGACCCAGTACTTC. It codes for CASSPLGQIQETQYF.

The chain uses TRBV12-5 and TRBJ1-4; no firm D call. V gave up 2 bases and J gave up 12 bases, with 10 bases separating them. CDR3 length: 12 amino acids. Germline V gene lookup returns CDR1 LGHNT and CDR2 FRNRAP. Written as DNA, the CDR3 is TGTGCTAGTGGTTTGTTCCTGAGGGAACTGTTTTTT. Its protein is CASGLFLRELFF.

The gene calls are TRBV12-5 and TRBJ2-1, with D tentatively TRBD1 (6 bases). With 4 bases removed from V and 9 bases from J, the gap between germline ends came to 13 bases. The CDR3 spans 13 residues. Germline CDR1 LGHNT, CDR2 FRNRAP. This CDR3 is CASGWSRGSEQFF. The CDR3 DNA is TGTGCTAGTGGTTGGTCGAGGGGGAGTGAGCAGTTCTTC.

The rearrangement uses TRBV6-5 and TRBJ2-1, with 8 bases matching TRBD2. J was trimmed by 2 bases and V by 8 bases; bases with no gene match: 8. The CDR3 loop spans 15 amino acids. Germline-derived CDR1 and CDR2 are MNHEY and SVGAGI. In nucleotides, the CDR3 is TGTGCCAGCTCCACCGGGACTAGAGCCTACAATGAGCAGTTCTTC. It specifies CASSTGTRAYNEQFF.

A few counts support this clone. The chain recombines TRBV6-5 with TRBJ2-1; the D gene is possibly TRBD2 (6 bases). V was shortened by 4 bases and J by 5 bases, with 15 bases between the two germline ends. The germline gives CDR1 MNHEY, CDR2 SVGAGI. CDR3 size: 15 residues. CDR3 loop: CASSSARDFNNEQFF. For the CDR3, the DNA is TGTGCCAGCAGTTCCGCCCGGGACTTCAACAATGAGCAGTTCTTC.